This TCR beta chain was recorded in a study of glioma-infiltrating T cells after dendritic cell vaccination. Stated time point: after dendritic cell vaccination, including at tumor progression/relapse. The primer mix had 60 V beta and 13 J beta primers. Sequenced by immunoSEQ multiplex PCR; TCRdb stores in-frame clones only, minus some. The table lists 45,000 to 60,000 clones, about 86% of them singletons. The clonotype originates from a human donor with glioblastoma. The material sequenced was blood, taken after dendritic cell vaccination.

In nucleotides, the CDR3 is TGTGCCAGCAGCTTAGGGGGACAGGGACGGAGAGAAAAACTGTTTTTT. It is translated as CASSLGGQGRREKLFF. The V and J genes are TRBV7-6 and TRBJ1-4, with TRBD1 matching over 9 bases. The J segment lost 8 bases and the V segment lost 1 base, leaving 8 bases of the junction unmatched. The CDR3 consists of 16 residues. Germline CDR1 and CDR2: SGHVS and FNYEAQ.